The entry that follows covers one TCR beta chain sequence. Its antigen is currently unknown. The germline V gene encodes CDR1 MNHEY and CDR2 SVGAGI. V gave up 2 bases and J gave up 2 bases, with 21 bases separating them. The CDR3 runs to 18 residues. TCRdb called the reads again in MiXCR, with one record for every CDR3 protein. The sample contains some 920,000 distinct CDR3 sequences, 30% to 40% of which appear only once. This sample stems from a study of T cell repertoires in cytomegalovirus infection. For the study at large: Recently identified HLA-C-restricted CMV epitopes were used, and well-studied HLA-B-restricted CMV epitopes were used as well. CMV infection plus the matching HLA type was flagged by public TCR beta signatures.

The TCR originated in a human donor in good health (CMV status not recorded). Some clones in this sample may be carry-over from other donors' samples. The chain is built from TRBV6-5 and TRBJ1-2; possible D gene TRBD1, 5 bases. The sequencing here drew on cultured CD8+ T cells from PBMCs, taken from culture after CMV antigen stimulation. The CDR3 region has the DNA TGTGCCAGCAGTTACGGGATGGACATGGGGCGTAGGAACTATGGCTACACCTTC. As protein: CASSYGMDMGRRNYGYTF.